This T cell receptor (beta chain) was observed in a study of blood T cell repertoires in COVID-19. Study information: The cDNA or gDNA used as material had been derived from T cells, B-cell-depleted T cells, or PBMCs.

TCRdb's copy holds only in-frame clones and misses some; the assay was immunoSEQ multiplex PCR. The sample carries around 170,000 clones, about 81% recorded once. V lost 4 bases and J 0 bases, leaving 6 bases between the germline ends. The CDR3 sequence is 14 residues long. Germline V gene sequence: CDR1 LNHDA, CDR2 SQIVND (reference sequence). The chain carries TRBV19 and TRBJ2-2; D not certain. The origin of this receptor is a woman aged 80 or over with COVID-19, enrolled during active disease. Sequenced: peripheral blood. The CDR3, as DNA: TGTGCCAGTAGTACTTCCGCGAACACCGGGGAGCTGTTTTTT. Translation: CASSTSANTGELFF.